The clone carrying this TCR beta chain has just a few counts. Its specificity is not known. As every portion of the isolated RNA was reverse transcribed, the sequencing read expressed TCRB transcripts. About 4 million reads was the average for naive, central memory and regulatory T cell samples. The method was immunoSEQ multiplex PCR; TCRdb's version includes in-frame clones alone and lacks a portion of them. Found here are about 320,000 clones, 14% of them singletons; the top ten hold 6.7%. These data are taken from a study of beta chain features in type 1 diabetes. Overall study findings and caveats: Type 1 diabetes patients showed fewer insertions and more deletions at VDJ junctions. Sampled from patients, naive, central memory and Treg TCRB repertoires appeared more similar than those sampled from healthy donors. These data did not resolve whether HLA type affects TCRB rearrangement.

V lost 2 bases to trimming and J lost 7 bases; unmatched junction nucleotides: 6. Per germline, CDR1 SGHNT and CDR2 YENEEA. The CDR3 consists of 16 residues. This receptor was obtained from a man aged 25-45 years in good health. Sequencing was performed on central memory CD4+ T cells from blood. V usage is TRBV11-3 and J usage is TRBJ1-6; 9 nucleotides agree with TRBD1. The CDR3 coding sequence is TGTGCCAGCAGCTTACGACAGGGGGACGGGAATTCACCCCTCCACTTT. Encoded protein: CASSLRQGDGNSPLHF.